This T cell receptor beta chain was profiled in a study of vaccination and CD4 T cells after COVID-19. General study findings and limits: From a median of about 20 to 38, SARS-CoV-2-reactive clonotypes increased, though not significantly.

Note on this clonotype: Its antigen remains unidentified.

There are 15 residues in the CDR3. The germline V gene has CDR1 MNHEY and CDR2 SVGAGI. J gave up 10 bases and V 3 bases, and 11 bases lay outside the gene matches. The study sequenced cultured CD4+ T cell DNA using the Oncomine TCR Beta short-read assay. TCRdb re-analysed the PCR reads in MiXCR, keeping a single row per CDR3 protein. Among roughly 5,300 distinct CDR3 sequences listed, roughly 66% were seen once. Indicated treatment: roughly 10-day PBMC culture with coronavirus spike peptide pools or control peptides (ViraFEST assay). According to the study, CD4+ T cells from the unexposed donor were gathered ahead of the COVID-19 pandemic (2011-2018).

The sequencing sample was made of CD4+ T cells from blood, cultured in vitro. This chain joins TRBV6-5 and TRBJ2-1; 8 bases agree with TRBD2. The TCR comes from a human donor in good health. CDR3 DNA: TGTGCCAGCAGTTATCGCGGGGGGCGGGATCTGGAGCAGTTCTTC. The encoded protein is CASSYRGGRDLEQFF.